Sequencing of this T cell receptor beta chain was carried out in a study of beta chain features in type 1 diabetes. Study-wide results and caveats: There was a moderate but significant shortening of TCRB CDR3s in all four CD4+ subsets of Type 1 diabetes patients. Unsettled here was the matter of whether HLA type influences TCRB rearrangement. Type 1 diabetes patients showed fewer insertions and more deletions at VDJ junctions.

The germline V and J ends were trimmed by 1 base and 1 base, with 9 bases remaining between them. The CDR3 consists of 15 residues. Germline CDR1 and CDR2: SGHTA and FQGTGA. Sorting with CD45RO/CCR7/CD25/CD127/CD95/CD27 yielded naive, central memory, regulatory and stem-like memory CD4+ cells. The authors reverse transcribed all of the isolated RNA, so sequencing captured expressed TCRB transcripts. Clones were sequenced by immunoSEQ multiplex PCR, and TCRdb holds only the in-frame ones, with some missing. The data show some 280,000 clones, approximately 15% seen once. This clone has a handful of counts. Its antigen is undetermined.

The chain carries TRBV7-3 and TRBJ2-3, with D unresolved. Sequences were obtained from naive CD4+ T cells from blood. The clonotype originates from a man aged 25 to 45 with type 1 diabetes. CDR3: CASSLSGSGTDTQYF. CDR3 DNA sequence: TGTGCCAGCAGCTTAAGCGGCAGTGGCACAGATACGCAGTATTTT.